The 29 T cell receptor beta chains presented below share a single source sample, sequenced in a study of cytomegalovirus exposure and HLA in healthy donors. Use of 60 Vbeta and 13 Jbeta primers characterized the PCR. The table came from immunoSEQ multiplex PCR; TCRdb's copy has only in-frame clones and leaves some out. This table holds roughly 200,000 clones, about 80% found once. The sample consisted of PBMCs. The receptor source for this set is a man in his sixties in good health and CMV-seronegative.

V usage is TRBV12-5 and J usage is TRBJ2-1; 9 nucleotides match TRBD2. Germline CDR1 is LGHNT and CDR2 is FRNRAP. This CDR3 comprises 13 residues. V dropped 8 bases and J dropped 9; count of bases not matched to a gene: 8. This CDR3 is CASSWREGLEQFF. The CDR3, as DNA: TGTGCTAGTTCGTGGCGGGAGGGACTTGAGCAGTTCTTC.

The CDR3 reads CASSQDHQVLTEAFF. CDR3 DNA: TGTGCCAGCAGCCAAGATCACCAGGTTCTGACTGAAGCTTTCTTT. V usage is TRBV14 and J usage is TRBJ1-1; D uncertain. The CDR3 is 15 residues long. Trimming left V 0 bases short and J 5 bases short, with 13 bases between. In germline, CDR1 is SGHDN, CDR2 FVKESK.

The chain links TRBV2 to TRBJ2-1; 13 nucleotides agree with TRBD2. The CDR3 sequence is 17 residues long. V lost 4 bases, J lost 0 bases, and 3 bases stayed unmatched. CDR1 SNHLY and CDR2 FYNNEI come from the germline V gene. CDR3 DNA: TGTGCCAGCAGTGCACTAGCGGGGGGGCGCTCCTACAATGAGCAGTTCTTC. Its protein product is CASSALAGGRSYNEQFF.

As DNA, the CDR3 is TGTGCCATCAGTGAGTCTATGGAGCATGAAAAACTGTTTTTT. Residues: CAISESMEHEKLFF. This rearrangement joins TRBV10-3 to TRBJ1-4; D is ambiguous. The germline gives CDR1 ENHRY, CDR2 SYGVKD. V shed 0 bases and J shed 6 bases, with 8 bases lying between them. The CDR3 runs 14 residues.

The rearrangement joins TRBV2 to TRBJ1-1, with D maybe TRBD1 (6 bases). The CDR3 spans 15 residues. The V gene lost 6 bases and the J gene lost 4 bases, with 18 bases spanning the gap. In germline, CDR1 is SNHLY, CDR2 FYNNEI. CDR3 bases: TGTGCCAGCAGCCCTATACAGGGCGGGAGCACTGAAGCTTTCTTT. Amino acid sequence: CASSPIQGGSTEAFF.

This rearrangement joins TRBV5-1 to TRBJ2-7; TRBD1 matches at 7 bases. V was clipped by 0 bases and J by 2 bases; unmatched bases: 5. The length of the CDR3 is 15 residues. Germline V lookup: CDR1 SGHRS, CDR2 YFSETQ. CDR3 coding DNA: TGCGCCAGCAGCTTGGTGGGACAGACTACCTACGAGCAGTACTTC. The encoded protein is CASSLVGQTTYEQYF.

The J gene is TRBJ1-2, the V gene TRBV7-9, with a possible D match to TRBD1 (6 bases). V gave up 0 bases and J gave up 7 bases, with 12 bases separating them. The CDR3 sequence is 14 residues long. The germline V gene has CDR1 SEHNR and CDR2 FQNEAQ (reference sequence). CDR3 residues: CASSLASGAGGYTF. The DNA for the CDR3 is TGTGCCAGCAGCTTAGCCTCAGGGGCGGGTGGCTACACCTTC.

As to this clone: A read error may account for a junction end that differs from germline. The chain couples TRBV30 to TRBJ2-7; 9 nucleotides align to TRBD2. The germline V gene encodes CDR1 GTSNPN and CDR2 SVGIG (reference sequence). The CDR3 totals 13 residues. The CDR3 loop is CAWMTSGTYEQCF. In nucleotides, the CDR3 is TGTGCCTGGATGACTAGCGGAACCTACGAGCAGTGCTTC. The full variable domain, in which reference TRBV30 and TRBJ2-7 provide the parts outside the CDR3, is SQTIHQWPATLVQPVGSPLSLECTVEGTSNPNLYWYRQAAGRGLQLLFYSVGIGQISSEVPQNLSASRPQDRQFILSSKKLLLSDSGFYLCAWMTSGTYEQCFGPGTRLTVT.

A few counts support this clone. The chain recombines TRBV19 with TRBJ1-1; 8 nucleotides align to TRBD1. V was clipped by 3 bases and J by 1 base; unmatched bases: 7. The V gene's germline CDR1 is LNHDA and CDR2 SQIVND (reference sequence). The CDR3 runs 16 residues. This chain's CDR3 is CASSIGTGTPNTEAFF. CDR3 coding DNA: TGTGCCAGTAGTATTGGGACAGGAACTCCGAACACTGAAGCTTTCTTT.

This clone is a singleton in its sample. This chain joins TRBV27 and TRBJ2-3, with 9 bases fitting TRBD2. V was clipped by 1 base and J by 6 bases; unmatched bases: 11. Germline lookup yields CDR1 MNHEY and CDR2 SMNVEV (reference sequence). The length of the CDR3 is 17 residues. CDR3 sequence reads: CASSLWTSSGGRDTQYF. CDR3 sequence (DNA): TGTGCCAGCAGTTTATGGACGAGTAGCGGGGGACGCGATACGCAGTATTTT.

The gene calls are TRBV13 and TRBJ2-1; tentative D call: TRBD2 (6 bases). The CDR3 runs to 13 residues. With 5 bases removed from V and 8 bases from J, the gap between germline ends came to 13 bases. Germline assignment: CDR1 PRHDT and CDR2 FYEKMQ (reference sequence). The CDR3 coding sequence is TGTGCCAGCAGCCCAGGGTCTAGCGATGAGCAGTTCTTC. This sequence encodes CASSPGSSDEQFF.

Concerning this clone itself: A junction end diverges from the germline sequence, so it may reflect a read error. J is TRBJ1-2 and V is TRBV11-2, with a tentative D call TRBD1 (5 bases). This CDR3 has 14 residues. Germline values: CDR1 SGHAT, CDR2 FQNNGV. Here the CDR3 DNA reads TGTGCCAGCAGCTTAGTGCCAGGGAACTATGGCTACCCCTTC. This translates into CASSLVPGNYGYPF.

The V and J genes are TRBV18 and TRBJ2-7; 10 bases are a match to TRBD2. The length of the CDR3 is 15 residues. Trimming at V came to 4 bases and at J to 4 bases, leaving 7 bases not matched to a gene. Germline V gene lookup returns CDR1 KGHSH and CDR2 LQKENI. In DNA, the CDR3 is TGTGCCAGCTCACGTGGGACTAGCGAGACATACGAGCAGTACTTC. As protein: CASSRGTSETYEQYF.

This chain's CDR3 is CASRKLAGVKDTQYF. Here the CDR3 DNA reads TGTGCCAGCAGGAAACTAGCGGGAGTGAAAGATACGCAGTATTTT. The rearrangement uses TRBV6-5 and TRBJ2-3; 11 nucleotides agree with TRBD2. CDR1 and CDR2 (germline): MNHEY, SVGAGI. J gave up 5 bases and V 6 bases, and 7 bases lay outside the gene matches. The CDR3 runs to 15 residues.

The gene calls are TRBV5-4 and TRBJ2-3, with D perhaps matching TRBD1 (5 bases). V was pared by 0 bases and J by 0 bases, with 14 bases between. The CDR3 extends over 17 amino acids. Germline lookup yields CDR1 SGHNT and CDR2 YYREEE (reference sequence). The CDR3 nucleotides are TGTGCCAGCAGCTTGGCGGATGGGGCCCATAGCACAGATACGCAGTATTTT. It codes for CASSLADGAHSTDTQYF.

As to this clone: The junction differs from germline at one of its ends, possibly a read error. The chain recombines TRBV4-1 with TRBJ2-2; 8 positions agree with TRBD2. From germline, CDR1 is MGHRA and CDR2 YSYEKL. The CDR3 has 15 residues. The CDR3 loop reads CASSEEAAGVGELFF. The CDR3 region has the DNA TGCGCCAGCAGCGAAGAGGCAGCGGGGGTAGGGGAGCTGTTTTTT.

This sequence joins TRBV7-9 and TRBJ2-1, with D possibly being TRBD2 (6 bases). The CDR3 runs to 14 residues. From germline, CDR1 is SEHNR and CDR2 FQNEAQ (reference sequence). Trimming shortened V by 4 bases and J by 10 bases, and 17 bases separated the two germline ends. The CDR3, as DNA: TGTGCCAGCAGCTCCTCCCGTACGGGGGACGAGCAGTTCTTC. Its translation: CASSSSRTGDEQFF. Full variable domain (remainder filled in from reference TRBV7-9 and TRBJ2-1): DTGVSQNPRHKITKRGQNVTFRCDPISEHNRLYWYRQTLGQGPEFLTYFQNEAQLEKSRLLSDRFSAERPKGSFSTLEIQRTEQGDSAMYLCASSSSRTGDEQFFGPGTRLTVL.

This chain uses TRBV7-2 with TRBJ2-7; TRBD2 aligns across 7 bases. The CDR3 extends over 13 amino acids. Looked up from germline, CDR1 is SGHTA and CDR2 is FQGNSA. The ends lost 4 bases at V and 7 bases at J; junction bases unmatched: 7. In DNA form, the CDR3 reads TGTGCCAGCAGCTGGAAGACTAGCCAGGAGCAGTACTTC. Its translation is CASSWKTSQEQYF.

J is TRBJ2-3 and V is TRBV2; TRBD1 matches at 8 bases. The CDR3 has 14 amino acids. Germline values: CDR1 SNHLY, CDR2 FYNNEI. Trimming cost V 6 bases and J 2 bases; bases outside gene matches: 4. CDR3 loop: CASRGRGPTDTQYF. The CDR3 bases are TGTGCCAGCAGGGGCAGGGGGCCCACAGATACGCAGTATTTT.

The CDR3 nucleotides read TGCGCCAGCAGCTTGGACGGACAGGTTTTGATCGACGAGCAGTACTTC. Translating it yields CASSLDGQVLIDEQYF. The chain recombines TRBV5-1 with TRBJ2-7; 7 bases align to TRBD1. The CDR3 contains 16 residues. Unmatched junction bases numbered 11, after V lost 0 bases and J lost 5 bases. Germline V CDR1 and CDR2: SGHRS, YFSETQ.

The chain has TRBV4-1 and TRBJ1-1; the D gene is possibly TRBD1 (6 bases). The CDR3 consists of 13 residues. Germline CDR1 and CDR2: MGHRA and YSYEKL. The V end was cut by 8 bases, the J end by 3 bases, with 13 bases between. The CDR3 nucleotides are TGCGCCAGCCGTGACAGGTTGGACACTGAAGCTTTCTTT. Amino acid sequence: CASRDRLDTEAFF.

The genes are TRBV5-1 and TRBJ2-1; the D is unclear. CDR3 length: 13 residues. V was clipped by 4 bases and J by 3 bases, with 8 bases between them. Germline CDR1 SGHRS, CDR2 YFSETQ. The CDR3 sequence: CASSGTNYNEQFF. DNA of the CDR3: TGCGCCAGCAGCGGAACTAACTACAATGAGCAGTTCTTC. The variable domain in full, with the rest retrieved from reference TRBV5-1 and TRBJ2-1, is KAGVTQTPRYLIKTRGQQVTLSCSPISGHRSVSWYQQTPGQGLQFLFEYFSETQRNKGNFPGRFSGRQFSNSRSEMNVSTLELGDSALYLCASSGTNYNEQFFGPGTRLTVL.

This clone came up a few times. The rearrangement links TRBV5-1 to TRBJ2-3; TRBD1 aligns across 8 bases. Germline CDR1 and CDR2: SGHRS and YFSETQ. The CDR3 sequence is 16 residues long. V lost 4 bases to trimming and J lost 6 bases; unmatched junction nucleotides: 13. The CDR3 loop reads CASSTSDRAGSDTQYF. Here the CDR3 DNA reads TGCGCCAGCAGCACCTCGGACAGGGCGGGGTCGGATACGCAGTATTTT. Full variable domain (outside the CDR3, taken from reference TRBV5-1 and TRBJ2-3): KAGVTQTPRYLIKTRGQQVTLSCSPISGHRSVSWYQQTPGQGLQFLFEYFSETQRNKGNFPGRFSGRQFSNSRSEMNVSTLELGDSALYLCASSTSDRAGSDTQYFGPGTRLTVL.

This chain links TRBV5-6 with TRBJ1-4, with D possibly being TRBD1 (6 bases). The CDR3 covers 14 residues. Trimming shortened V by 5 bases and J by 9 bases, and 17 bases separated the two germline ends. Germline loops: CDR1 SGHDT, CDR2 YYEEEE. Here the CDR3 reads CASSTGTMGQKLFF. CDR3 DNA: TGTGCCAGCAGTACCGGGACAATGGGTCAAAAACTGTTTTTT.

This chain uses TRBV18 with TRBJ1-1, with 7 nucleotides matching TRBD1. CDR3 length: 11 residues. Germline V lookup: CDR1 KGHSH, CDR2 LQKENI. The V segment lost 4 bases and the J segment 7 bases; nucleotides outside the gene matches: 0. CDR3 residues: CASSRDSEAFF. The DNA for the CDR3 is TGTGCCAGCTCACGGGACAGTGAAGCTTTCTTT.

CDR3 nucleotide sequence: TGTGCCAGCAGCTTACACCGGACAGGAAGGCCCGAGCAGTACTTC. Amino acids: CASSLHRTGRPEQYF. J is TRBJ2-7 and V is TRBV7-9; 7 bases are a match to TRBD1. This CDR3 spans 15 amino acids. Germline V CDR1 and CDR2: SEHNR, FQNEAQ (reference sequence). J gave up 6 bases and V 2 bases, and 10 bases lay outside the gene matches.

The gene calls are TRBV9 and TRBJ1-4; 9 nucleotides agree with TRBD1. V trimming: 4 bases; J trimming: 6 bases; junction bases outside the gene matches: 10. Germline V gene data show CDR1 as SGDLS and CDR2 as YYNGEE. The CDR3 is 16 residues long. The CDR3 nucleotides read TGTGCCAGCAGCCTCGGTACGGACAGGGGACATGAAAAACTGTTTTTT. Translated: CASSLGTDRGHEKLFF.

In the case of this clone: Within the sample, other DNA sequences also encode this same CDR3. The chain couples TRBV28 to TRBJ1-1; tentatively, D is TRBD1 (5 bases). Trimming cost V 6 bases and J 1 base, with 12 bases left between them. The CDR3 runs 14 residues. Germline lookup yields CDR1 MDHEN and CDR2 SYDVKM. This CDR3 is CASSRGHANTEAFF. The CDR3 DNA follows: TGTGCCAGCAGCCGCGGACACGCGAACACTGAAGCTTTCTTT.

V is TRBV6-1 and J is TRBJ2-2, with D possibly being TRBD1 (6 bases). Per the germline V gene, CDR1 is MNHNS and CDR2 is SASEGT. V dropped 7 bases and J dropped 6 bases, with 12 bases sitting between them. This CDR3 has 13 residues. CDR3 sequence (DNA): TGTGCCAGCACCTATGGACAGTCCGGGGAGCTGTTTTTT. It encodes CASTYGQSGELFF.